This T cell receptor (beta chain) was identified during a study of monozygotic twins with inflammatory bowel disease. General study points: Lower TCRbeta diversity (inverse Simpson) was seen in IBD patients than in healthy co-twins.

Note on this clonotype: Its antigen is unknown.

The germline CDR1 and CDR2 sequences are MDHEN and SYDVKM. The CDR3 has 12 amino acids. One entry per CDR3 protein, without DNA, is what TCRdb gives after re-calling the 5' RACE reads. The ten top clones account for 1.9%, within a sample of roughly 100,000 distinct CDR3 sequences. This receptor was identified in a human donor with ulcerative colitis or Crohn's disease, or a healthy co-twin of an affected twin (not recorded which). Sequencing used blood. The V call is TRBV28, the J call TRBJ2-7; there is no DNA to check the TCRdb D call of TRBD1. The CDR3 loop is CASSPLTGQVYF.